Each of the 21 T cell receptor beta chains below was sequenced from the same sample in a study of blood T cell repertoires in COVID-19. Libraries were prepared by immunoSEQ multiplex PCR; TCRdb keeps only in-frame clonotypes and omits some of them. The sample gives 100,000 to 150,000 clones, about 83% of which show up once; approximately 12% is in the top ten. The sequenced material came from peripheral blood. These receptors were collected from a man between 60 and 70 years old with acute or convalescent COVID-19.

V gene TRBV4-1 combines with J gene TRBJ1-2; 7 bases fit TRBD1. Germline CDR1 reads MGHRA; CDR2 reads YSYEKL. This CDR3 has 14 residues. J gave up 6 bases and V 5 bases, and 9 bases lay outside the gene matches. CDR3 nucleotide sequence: TGCGCCAGCAGCACTGGAGGGGGCAGAGATGGCTACACCTTC. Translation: CASSTGGGRDGYTF.

CDR3 in amino acids: CASSLDLQGHRETQYF. As DNA, the CDR3 is TGTGCCAGCAGCTTAGATCTGCAAGGACATCGAGAGACCCAGTACTTC. The chain combines TRBV11-2 with TRBJ2-5; TRBD1 is a possible D gene (5 bases). Germline V gene data show CDR1 as SGHAT and CDR2 as FQNNGV. This CDR3 has 16 residues. The V end lost 0 bases, the J end lost 4 bases, and 15 bases lay between the germline ends.

The CDR3 DNA reads as TGCGCCAGCAGCGCGACTAGCGGGATTTCCTACGAGCAGTACTTC. Its translation is CASSATSGISYEQYF. This chain links TRBV5-1 with TRBJ2-7; TRBD2 agrees at 11 bases. V shed 4 bases and J 1 base; nucleotides not matched to a gene: 4. The CDR3 contains 15 residues. Germline-derived CDR1 and CDR2 are SGHRS and YFSETQ. The complete variable domain, with remaining parts taken from reference TRBV5-1 and TRBJ2-7, reads KAGVTQTPRYLIKTRGQQVTLSCSPISGHRSVSWYQQTPGQGLQFLFEYFSETQRNKGNFPGRFSGRQFSNSRSEMNVSTLELGDSALYLCASSATSGISYEQYFGPGTRLTVT.

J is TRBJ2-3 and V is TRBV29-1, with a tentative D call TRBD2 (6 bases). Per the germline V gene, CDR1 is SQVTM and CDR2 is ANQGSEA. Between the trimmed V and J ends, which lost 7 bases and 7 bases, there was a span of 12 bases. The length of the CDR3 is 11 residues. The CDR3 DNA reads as TGCAGCGCCGGACTATCGCATACGCAGTATTTT. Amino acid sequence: CSAGLSHTQYF.

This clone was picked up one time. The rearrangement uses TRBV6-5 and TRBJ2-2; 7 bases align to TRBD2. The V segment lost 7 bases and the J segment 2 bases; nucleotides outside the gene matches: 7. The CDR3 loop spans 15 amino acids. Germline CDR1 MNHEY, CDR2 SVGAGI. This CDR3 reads CASTKLASNTGELFF. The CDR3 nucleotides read TGTGCCAGCACCAAACTAGCGAGTAACACCGGGGAGCTGTTTTTT.

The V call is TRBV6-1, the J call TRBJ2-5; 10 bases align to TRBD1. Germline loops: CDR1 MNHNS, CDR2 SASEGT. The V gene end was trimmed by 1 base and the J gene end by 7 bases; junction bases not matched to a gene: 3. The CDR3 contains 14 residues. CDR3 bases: TGTGCCAGCAGTGAAGGAAGGGACAGGGGGACCCAGTACTTC. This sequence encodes CASSEGRDRGTQYF.

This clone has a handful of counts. The CDR3 sequence: CASSFYGGLAEYYNEQFF. For the CDR3, the DNA is TGTGCCAGCAGTTTCTACGGAGGGCTAGCGGAATACTACAATGAGCAGTTCTTC. The V gene is TRBV28, the J gene TRBJ2-1; TRBD2 matches at 7 bases. V was clipped by 3 bases and J by 3 bases; unmatched bases: 14. Germline CDR1 reads MDHEN; CDR2 reads SYDVKM. The CDR3 has 18 residues.

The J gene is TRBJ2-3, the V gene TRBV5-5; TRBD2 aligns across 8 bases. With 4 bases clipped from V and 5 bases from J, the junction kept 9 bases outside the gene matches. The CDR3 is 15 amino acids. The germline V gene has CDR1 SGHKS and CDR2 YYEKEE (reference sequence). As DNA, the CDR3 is TGTGCCAGCAGCCGTAGCGGGGAGAGGGGAGATACGCAGTATTTT. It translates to CASSRSGERGDTQYF.

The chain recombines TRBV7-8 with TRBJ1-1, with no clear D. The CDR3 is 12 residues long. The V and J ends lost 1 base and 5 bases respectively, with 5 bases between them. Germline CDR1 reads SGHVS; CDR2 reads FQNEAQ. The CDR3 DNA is TGTGCCAGCAGCTTAGACGGGACTGAAGCTTTCTTT. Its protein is CASSLDGTEAFF.

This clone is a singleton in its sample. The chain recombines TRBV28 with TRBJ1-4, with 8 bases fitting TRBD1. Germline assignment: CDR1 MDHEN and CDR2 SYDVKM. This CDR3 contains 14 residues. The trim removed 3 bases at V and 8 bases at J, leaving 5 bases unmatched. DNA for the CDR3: TGTGCCAGCAGTTTGCTAAACAGGGGGGAAAAACTGTTTTTT. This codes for CASSLLNRGEKLFF.

The CDR3, as DNA: TGCGCCAGCAGCTCCGGAGGGTCGGGTGGCTACACCTTC. It encodes CASSSGGSGGYTF. V is TRBV5-1 and J is TRBJ1-2; D remains unclear. This CDR3 region has 13 residues. Germline lookup yields CDR1 SGHRS and CDR2 YFSETQ. The V gene lost 3 bases and the J gene lost 7 bases, with 13 bases spanning the gap.

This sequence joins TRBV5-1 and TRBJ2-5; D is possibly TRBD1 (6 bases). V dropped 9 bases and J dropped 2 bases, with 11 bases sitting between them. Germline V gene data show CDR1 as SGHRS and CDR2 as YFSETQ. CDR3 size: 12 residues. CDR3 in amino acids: CATRDTQETQYF. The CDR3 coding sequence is TGCGCCACCCGGGACACGCAAGAGACCCAGTACTTC.

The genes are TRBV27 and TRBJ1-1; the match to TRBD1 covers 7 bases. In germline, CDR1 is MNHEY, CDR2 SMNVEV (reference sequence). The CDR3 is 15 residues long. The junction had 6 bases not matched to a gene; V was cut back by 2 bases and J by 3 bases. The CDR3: CASSLRSGGHTEAFF. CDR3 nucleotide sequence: TGTGCCAGCAGTTTAAGGTCAGGGGGGCACACTGAAGCTTTCTTT.

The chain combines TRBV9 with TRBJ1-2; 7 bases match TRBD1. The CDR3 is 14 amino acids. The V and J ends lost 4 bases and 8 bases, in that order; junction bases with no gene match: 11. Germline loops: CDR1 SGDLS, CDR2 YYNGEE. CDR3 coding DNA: TGTGCCAGCAGCTCCCCCGGACAGGCTTGGGGCTACACCTTC. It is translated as CASSSPGQAWGYTF. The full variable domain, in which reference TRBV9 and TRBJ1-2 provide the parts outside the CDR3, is DSGVTQTPKHLITATGQRVTLRCSPRSGDLSVYWYQQSLDQGLQFLIQYYNGEERAKGNILERFSAQQFPDLHSELNLSSLELGDSALYFCASSSPGQAWGYTFGSGTRLTVV.

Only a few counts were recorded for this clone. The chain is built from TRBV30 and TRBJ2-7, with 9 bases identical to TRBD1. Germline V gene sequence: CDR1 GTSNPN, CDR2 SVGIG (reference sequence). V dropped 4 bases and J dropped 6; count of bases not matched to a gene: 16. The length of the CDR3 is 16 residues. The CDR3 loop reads CAWKHPGQGPSVEQYF. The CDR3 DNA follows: TGTGCCTGGAAGCATCCGGGACAGGGACCTTCGGTCGAGCAGTACTTC.

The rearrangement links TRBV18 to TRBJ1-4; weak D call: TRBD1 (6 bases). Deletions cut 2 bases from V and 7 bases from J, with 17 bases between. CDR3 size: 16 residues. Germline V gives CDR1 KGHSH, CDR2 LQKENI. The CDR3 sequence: CASSPIGQPLGEKLFF. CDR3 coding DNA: TGTGCCAGCTCACCAATAGGACAGCCCCTCGGTGAAAAACTGTTTTTT. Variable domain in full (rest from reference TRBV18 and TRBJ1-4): NAGVMQNPRHLVRRRGQEARLRCSPMKGHSHVYWYRQLPEEGLKFMVYLQKENIIDESGMPKERFSAEFPKEGPSILRIQQVVRGDSAAYFCASSPIGQPLGEKLFFGSGTQLSVL.

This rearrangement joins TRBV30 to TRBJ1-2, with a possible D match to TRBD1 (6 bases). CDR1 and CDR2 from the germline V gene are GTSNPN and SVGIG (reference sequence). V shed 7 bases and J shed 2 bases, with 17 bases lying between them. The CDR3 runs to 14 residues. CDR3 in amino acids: CASSRDRRNYGYTF. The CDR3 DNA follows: TGTGCCTCATCCCGTGACAGGAGAAACTATGGCTACACCTTC. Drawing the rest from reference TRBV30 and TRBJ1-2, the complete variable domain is SQTIHQWPATLVQPVGSPLSLECTVEGTSNPNLYWYRQAAGRGLQLLFYSVGIGQISSEVPQNLSASRPQDRQFILSSKKLLLSDSGFYLCASSRDRRNYGYTFGSGTRLTVV.

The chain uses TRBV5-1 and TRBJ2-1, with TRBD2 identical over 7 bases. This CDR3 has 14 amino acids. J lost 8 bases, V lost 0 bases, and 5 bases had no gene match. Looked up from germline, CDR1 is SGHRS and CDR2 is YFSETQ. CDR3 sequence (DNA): TGCGCCAGCAGCTTGGCTCCTCGGGGGGATGAGCAGTTCTTC. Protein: CASSLAPRGDEQFF.

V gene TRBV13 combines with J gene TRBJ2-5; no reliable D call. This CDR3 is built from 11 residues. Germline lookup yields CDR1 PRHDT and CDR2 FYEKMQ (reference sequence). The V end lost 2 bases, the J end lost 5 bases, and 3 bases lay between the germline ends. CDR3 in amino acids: CASSLLETQYF. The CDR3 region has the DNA TGTGCCAGCAGCTTACTTGAGACCCAGTACTTC.

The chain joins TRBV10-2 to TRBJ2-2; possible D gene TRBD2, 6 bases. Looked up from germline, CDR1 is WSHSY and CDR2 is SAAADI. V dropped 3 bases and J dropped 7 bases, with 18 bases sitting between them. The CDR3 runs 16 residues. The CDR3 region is CASSEVKGRRSGELFF. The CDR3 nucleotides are TGCGCCAGCAGTGAAGTGAAGGGGAGGAGGAGCGGGGAGCTGTTTTTT.

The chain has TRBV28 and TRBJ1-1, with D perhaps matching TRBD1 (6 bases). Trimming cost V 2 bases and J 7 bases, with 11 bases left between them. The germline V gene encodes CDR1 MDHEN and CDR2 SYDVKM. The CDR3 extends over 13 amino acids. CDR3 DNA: TGTGCCAGCAGTTTACAATCCAGGGGTGAAGCTTTCTTT. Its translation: CASSLQSRGEAFF.